This T cell receptor (beta chain) comes out of a study of OX40 agonist ivuxolimab in advanced cancers. Looking at the study overall: Three patients, one with hepatocellular carcinoma and two with cutaneous melanoma, responded partially. Overall study results and limits: The study found among the lowest clonal expansion in partial responders at 0.1-3.0 mg/kg. In CD8+ T cells, expanded clones were on average more numerous than in CD4+.

Trimming pared 5 bases from V and 1 base from J, leaving 15 bases between. Germline CDR1 reads SGHTA; CDR2 reads FQGNSA. The CDR3 totals 15 residues. Turning to this clone: The antigen is undetermined.

Data came from immunoSEQ multiplex PCR; TCRdb stores just in-frame clones and leaves some out. The sample has tens of thousands of clones, approximately 85% seen once. This receptor was identified in an adult with an advanced solid tumor such as melanoma, head and neck, liver or kidney cancer. The J gene is TRBJ2-7, the V gene TRBV7-2; a possible D gene is TRBD2 (6 bases). The input for sequencing was CD4+ or CD8+ T cells sorted from blood, taken in a trial of the OX40 agonist ivuxolimab. CDR3 sequence reads: CASSALGDFSYEQYF. CDR3 coding DNA: TGTGCCAGCAGCGCCCTAGGGGACTTTTCCTACGAGCAGTACTTC.